This T cell receptor (beta chain) was identified in a study of radiation and T cells in renal cell carcinoma. Whole-study findings and limits: Baseline intratumoral clonotype presence is unknown without pretreatment biopsies. In blood, top tumor clones expanded by 2 weeks, shrinking by 4.

This clone appeared a few times. Its antigen is as yet unknown. The method was immunoSEQ multiplex PCR; TCRdb's version includes in-frame clones alone and lacks a portion of them. The data show 130,000 or so clones, approximately 87% seen once. Trimming pared 0 bases from V and 8 bases from J, leaving 12 bases between. There are 14 residues in the CDR3. Germline CDR1 reads SGDLS; CDR2 reads YYNGEE. Time point here: baseline pretreatment blood. Treatment noted: 15 Gy SBRT to primary tumor, nephrectomy 4 weeks later. Blood was sampled at baseline, 2 weeks and 4 weeks after SBRT. The tumor was a clear cell renal cell carcinoma.

The sample in question was blood, obtained from a patient whose treatment included radiotherapy and nephrectomy. The J gene is TRBJ1-3, the V gene TRBV9; D ambiguous. This TCR was sampled from a woman aged 45 to 65 with renal cell carcinoma. The CDR3 is CASSVVTSGDTIYF. CDR3 sequence (DNA): TGTGCCAGCAGCGTAGTAACCTCTGGGGACACCATATATTTT.